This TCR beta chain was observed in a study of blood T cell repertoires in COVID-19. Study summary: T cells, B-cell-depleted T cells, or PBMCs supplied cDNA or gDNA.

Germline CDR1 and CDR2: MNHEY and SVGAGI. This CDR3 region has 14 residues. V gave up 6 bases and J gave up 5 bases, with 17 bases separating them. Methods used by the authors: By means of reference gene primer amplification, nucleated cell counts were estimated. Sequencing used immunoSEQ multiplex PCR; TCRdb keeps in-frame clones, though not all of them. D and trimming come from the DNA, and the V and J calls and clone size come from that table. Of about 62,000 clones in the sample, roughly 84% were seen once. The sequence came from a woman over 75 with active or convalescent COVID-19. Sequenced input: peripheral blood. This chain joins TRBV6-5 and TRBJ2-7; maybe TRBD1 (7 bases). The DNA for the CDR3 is TGTGCCAGCAGCCGACAGGGAGGTTCACACGAGCAGTACTTC. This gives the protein CASSRQGGSHEQYF.